A selection of T cell receptor beta chains follows, all from one sample in a study of CD8 T cell repertoires and HIV-1 epitope variants. What these receptors recognize is not known. Assay: immunoSEQ multiplex PCR; the TCRdb copy retains only in-frame clones and omits some. The sample holds about 5,000 clones, roughly 68% seen once. Sequencing was carried out using cultured CD8+ T cells derived from PBMCs. These receptors came from a male donor with HIV. Both conserved end residues are trimmed from each CDR3.

V gene	J gene	CDR3 protein
TRBV28	TRBJ2-1	ASSLSSGGYNEQF
TRBV5-6	TRBJ2-7	ASSGPIYEQY
TRBV29-1	TRBJ2-5	SATPGRAQETQY
TRBV28	TRBJ2-7	ASSFRLAEGGTPIEQY
TRBV4-1	TRBJ2-1	ASSQASSYNEQF
TRBV20-1	TRBJ2-1	SAREPNSEF
TRBV11-2	TRBJ1-2	ASSLSAGSYGYT
TRBV19	TRBJ2-1	ASSIGQGADEQF
TRBV10-3	TRBJ2-2	ATHQPDLGELF
TRBV6-5	TRBJ2-6	ASSYSTGAGANVLT
TRBV5-1	TRBJ2-7	ASSLEGMEYEQY
TRBV27	TRBJ2-1	ASSLGQEYNEQF
TRBV28	TRBJ2-1	ASSLLSREGGEQF
TRBV19	TRBJ2-7	ASEQGHEQY
TRBV6-5	TRBJ2-7	ASSYSTAYEQY
TRBV28	TRBJ1-2	ASSLWQRDGYT
TRBV10-3	TRBJ1-1	AISEGDTEAF
TRBV28	TRBJ2-7	ASSLSRPEQY
TRBV11-2	TRBJ1-2	ASSLDSRNSPHYGYT
TRBV2	TRBJ2-7	ASSRDLSAYEQY
TRBV7-6	TRBJ2-2	ASSSDLTELGTGELF
TRBV6-5	TRBJ2-2	ASSSDDLLAGELF
TRBV6-5	TRBJ1-5	ASSFFQGEPQH